This TCR beta chain was retrieved from a study of T-cell memory formation after mild COVID-19. Study-wide findings and caveats: The study found contracting CD4+ clones mainly in CM and EM and contracting CD8+ clones in EMRA. Pre-infection memory held some responding clones, suggesting pre-existing cross-reactive T cells responded. Clonal second-wave expansions that peaked on day 37 had unconfirmed SARS-CoV-2 specificity.

One entry per CDR3 protein, called by TCRdb with MiXCR from the 5' RACE reads. The sample has some 320,000 distinct CDR3 sequences, roughly 15% seen once. The germline CDR1 and CDR2 sequences are SGHAT and FQNNGV. V lost 5 bases and J lost 0, with 10 bases in between. The CDR3 is 14 residues long. This clonotype was detected only a few times. Its antigen is still unknown. The TCR originated in a man aged 18 to 29 who had mild COVID-19 (a few samples of this study predate the infection). Cell type and time point are not known. This chain uses TRBV11-2 with TRBJ1-2; no definite D call. Input material: PBMCs or a T cell subset sorted from them (not recorded which). The CDR3 nucleotides are TGTGCCAGCAGCCGAGGAATCTCTAACTATGGCTACACCTTC. Protein sequence: CASSRGISNYGYTF.